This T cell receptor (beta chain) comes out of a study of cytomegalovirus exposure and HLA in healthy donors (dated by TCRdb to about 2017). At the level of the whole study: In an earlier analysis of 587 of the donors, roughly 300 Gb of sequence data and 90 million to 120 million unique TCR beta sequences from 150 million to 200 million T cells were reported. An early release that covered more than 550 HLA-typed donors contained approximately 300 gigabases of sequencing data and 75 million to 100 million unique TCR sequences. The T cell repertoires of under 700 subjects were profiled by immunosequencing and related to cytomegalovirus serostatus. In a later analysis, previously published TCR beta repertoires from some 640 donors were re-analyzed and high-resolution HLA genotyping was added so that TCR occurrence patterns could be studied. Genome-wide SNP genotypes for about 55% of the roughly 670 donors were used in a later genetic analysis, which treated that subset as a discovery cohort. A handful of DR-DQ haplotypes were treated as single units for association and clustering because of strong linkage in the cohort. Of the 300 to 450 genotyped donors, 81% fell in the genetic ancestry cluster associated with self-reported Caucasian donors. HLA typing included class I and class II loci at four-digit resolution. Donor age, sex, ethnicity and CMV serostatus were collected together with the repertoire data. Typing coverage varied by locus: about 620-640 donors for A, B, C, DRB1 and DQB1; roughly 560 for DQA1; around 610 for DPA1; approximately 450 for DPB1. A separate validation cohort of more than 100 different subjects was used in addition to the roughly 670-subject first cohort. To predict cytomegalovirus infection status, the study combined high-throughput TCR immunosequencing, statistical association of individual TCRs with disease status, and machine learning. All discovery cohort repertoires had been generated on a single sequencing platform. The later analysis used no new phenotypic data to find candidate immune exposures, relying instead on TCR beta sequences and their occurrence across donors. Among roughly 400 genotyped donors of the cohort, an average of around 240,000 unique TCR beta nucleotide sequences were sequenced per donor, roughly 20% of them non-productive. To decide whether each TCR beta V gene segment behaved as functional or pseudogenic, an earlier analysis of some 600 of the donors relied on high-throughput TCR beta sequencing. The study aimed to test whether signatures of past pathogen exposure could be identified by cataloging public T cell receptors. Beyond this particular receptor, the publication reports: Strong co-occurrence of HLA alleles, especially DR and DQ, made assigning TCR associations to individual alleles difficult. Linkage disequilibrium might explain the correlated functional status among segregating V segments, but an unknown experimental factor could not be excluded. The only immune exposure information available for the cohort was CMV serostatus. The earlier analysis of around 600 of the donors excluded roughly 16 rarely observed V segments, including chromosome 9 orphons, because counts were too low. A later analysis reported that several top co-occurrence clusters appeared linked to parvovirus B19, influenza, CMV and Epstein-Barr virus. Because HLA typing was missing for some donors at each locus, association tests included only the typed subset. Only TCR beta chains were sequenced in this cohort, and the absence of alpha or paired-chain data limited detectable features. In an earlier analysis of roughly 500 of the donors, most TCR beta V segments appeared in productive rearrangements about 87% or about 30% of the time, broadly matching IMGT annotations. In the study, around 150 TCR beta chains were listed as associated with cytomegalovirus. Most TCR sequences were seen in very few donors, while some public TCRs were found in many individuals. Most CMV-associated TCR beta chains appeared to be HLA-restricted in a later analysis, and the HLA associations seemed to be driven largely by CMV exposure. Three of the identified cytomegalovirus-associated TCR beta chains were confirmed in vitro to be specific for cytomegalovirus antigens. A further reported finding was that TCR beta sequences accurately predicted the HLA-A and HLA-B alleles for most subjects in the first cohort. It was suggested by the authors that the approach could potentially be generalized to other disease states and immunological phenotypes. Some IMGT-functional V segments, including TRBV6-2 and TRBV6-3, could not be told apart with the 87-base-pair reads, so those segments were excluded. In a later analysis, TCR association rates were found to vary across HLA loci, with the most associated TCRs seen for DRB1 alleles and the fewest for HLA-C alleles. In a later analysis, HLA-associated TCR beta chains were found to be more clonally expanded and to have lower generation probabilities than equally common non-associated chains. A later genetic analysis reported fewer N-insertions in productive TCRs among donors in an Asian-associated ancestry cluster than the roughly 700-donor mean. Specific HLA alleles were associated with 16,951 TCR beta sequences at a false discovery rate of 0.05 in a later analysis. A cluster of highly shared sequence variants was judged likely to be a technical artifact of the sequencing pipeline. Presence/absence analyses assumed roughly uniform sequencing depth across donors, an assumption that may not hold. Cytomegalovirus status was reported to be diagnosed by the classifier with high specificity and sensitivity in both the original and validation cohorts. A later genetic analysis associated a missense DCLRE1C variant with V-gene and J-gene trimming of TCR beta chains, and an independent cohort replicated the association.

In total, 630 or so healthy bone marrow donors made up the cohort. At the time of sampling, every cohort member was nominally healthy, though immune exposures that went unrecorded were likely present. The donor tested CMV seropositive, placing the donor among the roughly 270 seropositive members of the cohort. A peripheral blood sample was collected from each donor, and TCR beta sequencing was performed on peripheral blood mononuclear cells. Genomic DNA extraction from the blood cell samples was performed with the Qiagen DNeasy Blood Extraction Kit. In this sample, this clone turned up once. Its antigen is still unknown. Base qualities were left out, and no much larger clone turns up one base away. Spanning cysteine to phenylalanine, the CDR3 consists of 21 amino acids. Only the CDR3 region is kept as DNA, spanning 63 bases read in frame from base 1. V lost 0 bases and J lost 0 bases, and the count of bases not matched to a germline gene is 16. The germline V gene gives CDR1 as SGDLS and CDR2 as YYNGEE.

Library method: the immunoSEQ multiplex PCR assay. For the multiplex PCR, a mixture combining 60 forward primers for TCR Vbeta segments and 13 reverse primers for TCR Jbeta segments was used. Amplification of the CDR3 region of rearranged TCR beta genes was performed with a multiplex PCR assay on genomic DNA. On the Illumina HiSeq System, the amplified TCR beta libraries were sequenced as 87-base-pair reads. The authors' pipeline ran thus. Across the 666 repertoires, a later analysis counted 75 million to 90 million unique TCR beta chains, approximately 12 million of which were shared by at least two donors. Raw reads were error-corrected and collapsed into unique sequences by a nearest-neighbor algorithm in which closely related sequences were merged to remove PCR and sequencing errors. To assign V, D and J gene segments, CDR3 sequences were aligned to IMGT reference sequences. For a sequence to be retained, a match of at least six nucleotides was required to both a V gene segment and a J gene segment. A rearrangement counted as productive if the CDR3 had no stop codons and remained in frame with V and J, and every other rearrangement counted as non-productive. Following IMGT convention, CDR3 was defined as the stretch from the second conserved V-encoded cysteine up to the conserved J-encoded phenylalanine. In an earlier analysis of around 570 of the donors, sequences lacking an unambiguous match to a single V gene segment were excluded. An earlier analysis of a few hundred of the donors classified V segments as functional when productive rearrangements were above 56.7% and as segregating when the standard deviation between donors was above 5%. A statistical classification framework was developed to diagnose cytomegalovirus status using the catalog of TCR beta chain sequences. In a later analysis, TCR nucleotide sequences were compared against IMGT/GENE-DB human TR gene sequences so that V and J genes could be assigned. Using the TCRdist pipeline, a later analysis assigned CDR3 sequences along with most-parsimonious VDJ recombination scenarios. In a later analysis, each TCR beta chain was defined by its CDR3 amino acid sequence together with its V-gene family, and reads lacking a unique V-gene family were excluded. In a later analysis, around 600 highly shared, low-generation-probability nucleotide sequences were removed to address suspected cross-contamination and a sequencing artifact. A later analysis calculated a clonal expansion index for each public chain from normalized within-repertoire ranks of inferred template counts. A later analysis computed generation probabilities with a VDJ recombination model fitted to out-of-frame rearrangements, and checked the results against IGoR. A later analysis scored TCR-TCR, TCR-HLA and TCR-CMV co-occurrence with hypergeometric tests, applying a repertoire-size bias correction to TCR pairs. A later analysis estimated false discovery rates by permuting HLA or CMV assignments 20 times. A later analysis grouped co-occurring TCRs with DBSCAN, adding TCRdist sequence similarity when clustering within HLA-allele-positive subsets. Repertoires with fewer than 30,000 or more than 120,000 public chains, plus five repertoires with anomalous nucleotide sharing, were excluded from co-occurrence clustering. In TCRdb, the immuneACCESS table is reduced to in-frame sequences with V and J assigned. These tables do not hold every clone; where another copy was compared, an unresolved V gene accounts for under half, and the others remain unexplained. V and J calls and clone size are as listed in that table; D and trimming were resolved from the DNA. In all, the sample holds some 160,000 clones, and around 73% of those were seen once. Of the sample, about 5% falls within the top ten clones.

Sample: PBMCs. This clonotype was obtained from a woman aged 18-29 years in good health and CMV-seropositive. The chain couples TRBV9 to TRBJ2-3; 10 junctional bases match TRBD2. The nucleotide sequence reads TGTGCCAGCAGCGTAGCTACGGTTAGCGGGGGGACAACTACTAGCACAGATACGCAGTATTTT. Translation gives CASSVATVSGGTTTSTDTQYF.